What follows are 24 T cell receptor beta chains derived from one specimen sequenced in a study of identical twins. TCRdb re-analysed the 5' RACE reads in MiXCR, keeping a single row per CDR3 protein. Of some 1,700,000 distinct CDR3 sequences in the sample, roughly a third are singletons; the top ten hold 0.25% to 0.3%. The sequenced sample consisted of cord blood. These receptors originate from a newborn girl in good health.

This rearrangement joins TRBV6-2 or TRBV6-3 to TRBJ2-7; TRBD1 aligns across 9 bases. Germline V gene data show CDR1 as MNHEY and CDR2 as SVGEGT. This CDR3 is built from 14 residues. After removal of 8 bases from V and 0 bases from J, the junction contained 5 bases not matched to a gene. DNA for the CDR3: TGTGCCAGCCTTGACAGGGGGTCCTCCTACGAGCAGTACTTC. Its translation: CASLDRGSSYEQYF.

The genes are TRBV6-5 and TRBJ2-5, with TRBD2 identical over 9 bases. The length of the CDR3 is 18 residues. V shed 1 base, J shed 5 bases, and the junction held 14 bases outside the gene matches. The V gene's germline CDR1 is MNHEY and CDR2 SVGAGI. DNA of the CDR3: TGTGCCAGCAGTTACTTGAGCACCCAGCGGGGGGTTAGTGAGACCCAGTACTTC. As protein: CASSYLSTQRGVSETQYF.

The chain uses TRBV20-1 and TRBJ2-3; D could derive from TRBD1 or TRBD2 (5 bases each). The germline CDR1 and CDR2 sequences are DFQATT and SNEGSKA (reference sequence). Trimming removed 3 bases from V and 4 bases from J, with 20 bases in between. This CDR3 has 16 amino acids. Written as DNA, the CDR3 is TGCAGTGCTAGGGACCCGGGACCTTCGAGGTCAGATACGCAGTATTTT. Its translation is CSARDPGPSRSDTQYF.

The rearrangement uses TRBV20-1 and TRBJ1-6, with 11 nucleotides matching TRBD1. The length of the CDR3 is 17 residues. The V segment lost 4 bases and the J segment 4 bases; nucleotides outside the gene matches: 9. The germline V gene has CDR1 DFQATT and CDR2 SNEGSKA (reference sequence). CDR3 nucleotides: TGCAGTGCTATAGGACAGGGGGCCGGGTTGTATAATTCACCCCTCCACTTT. This sequence encodes CSAIGQGAGLYNSPLHF.

This clonotype was counted many times. V gene TRBV6-4 combines with J gene TRBJ1-5; tentative D call: TRBD1 (5 bases). The CDR3 runs to 12 residues. In germline, CDR1 is MRHNA, CDR2 SNTAGT. The V end lost 2 bases, the J end lost 7 bases, and 6 bases lay between the germline ends. CDR3 DNA: TGTGCCAGCAGTGACAGGGGCCAGCCCCAGCATTTT. Translating it yields CASSDRGQPQHF.

There are a few counts of this clonotype. V and J are TRBV28 and TRBJ2-3; D is unclear. The CDR3 extends over 16 amino acids. Per germline, CDR1 MDHEN and CDR2 SYDVKM. The germline V and J ends were trimmed by 3 bases and 0 bases, with 13 bases remaining between them. CDR3 loop: CASSFPARDSTDTQYF. The CDR3 DNA reads TGTGCCAGCAGTTTCCCGGCCCGAGACAGCACAGATACGCAGTATTTT. Filled out from reference TRBV28 and TRBJ2-3, the complete variable domain reads DVKVTQSSRYLVKRTGEKVFLECVQDMDHENMFWYRQDPGLGLRLIYFSYDVKMKEKGDIPEGYSVSREKKERFSLILESASTNQTSMYLCASSFPARDSTDTQYFGPGTRLTVL.

This clonotype was counted between two and nine times. The V call is TRBV2, the J call TRBJ2-4, with 7 positions matching TRBD2. This CDR3 spans 12 amino acids. Trimming took 9 bases from V and 8 from J; bases not matched to a gene: 7. Germline CDR1 and CDR2: SNHLY and FYNNEI. In DNA, the CDR3 is TGTGCCAGTGAGGGGAGGGGTGACATTCAGTACTTC. Translation gives CASEGRGDIQYF.

With respect to this clonotype: This may stem from a read error, because a much larger clone lies one nucleotide away. The chain uses TRBV29-1 and TRBJ2-1; D perhaps matches TRBD2 (6 bases). Judging by the DNA end, TRBJ2-7 fits better; the J call may be wrong. This CDR3 has 14 residues. The V gene's germline CDR1 is SQVTM and CDR2 ANQGSEA. The CDR3 reads CSVRSGRSYNEQYF. The CDR3 DNA reads TGCAGCGTTCGGAGCGGGCGATCCTACAATGAGCAGTACTTC.

The V call is TRBV27, the J call TRBJ2-7; 7 bases line up with TRBD2. CDR1 is MNHEY, CDR2 SMNVEV, per germline (reference sequence). This CDR3 has 14 amino acids. J gave up 4 bases and V 3 bases, and 6 bases lay outside the gene matches. The CDR3 here is CASSFAGASYEQYF. CDR3 nucleotides: TGTGCCAGCAGTTTCGCGGGAGCATCGTACGAGCAGTACTTC.

The rearrangement links TRBV4-1 to TRBJ2-7, with D possibly matching TRBD1 (7 bases). Per the germline V gene, CDR1 is MGHRA and CDR2 is YSYEKL. The CDR3 runs to 15 residues. Trimming removed 0 bases at V and 4 bases at J, with 13 bases between. CDR3 loop: CASSQDTAGGYEQYF. CDR3 sequence (DNA): TGCGCCAGCAGCCAAGATACGGCAGGGGGGTACGAGCAGTACTTC.

The chain is built from TRBV5-1 and TRBJ2-7; 12 nucleotides match TRBD1. Germline CDR1 reads SGHRS; CDR2 reads YFSETQ. The CDR3 extends over 15 amino acids. V was clipped by 4 bases and J by 4 bases; unmatched bases: 6. DNA of the CDR3: TGCGCCAGCAGCCGAGGGACAGGGGGCGGGTACGAGCAGTACTTC. Translation: CASSRGTGGGYEQYF.

This clonotype was detected only a few times. The chain carries TRBV5-1 and TRBJ2-3, with D possibly matching TRBD2 (6 bases). V was cut by 4 bases and J by 2 bases, with 17 bases left in between. This CDR3 is built from 16 residues. The V gene's germline CDR1 is SGHRS and CDR2 YFSETQ. The CDR3 DNA reads as TGCGCCAGCAGCGCCCTAACTAGCCCCTTCACAGATACGCAGTATTTT. It is translated as CASSALTSPFTDTQYF.

This clonotype came up a few times. The chain has TRBV29-1 and TRBJ2-4, with D perhaps matching TRBD2 (5 bases). V was clipped by 4 bases and J by 2 bases, with 6 bases between them. The CDR3 is 12 amino acids. Germline CDR1 SQVTM, CDR2 ANQGSEA. CDR3 DNA: TGCAGCGTTGGGGAGACCAAAAACATTCAGTACTTC. This codes for CSVGETKNIQYF.

The table lists this clonotype with a few counts. This chain links TRBV6-5 with TRBJ1-4; D gene ambiguous. Germline lookup yields CDR1 MNHEY and CDR2 SVGAGI. The V end was cut by 5 bases, the J end by 5 bases, with 15 bases between. CDR3 length: 15 residues. CDR3 bases: TGTGCCAGCAGTAGAACCCGGGCCCTGAATGAAAAACTGTTTTTT. It codes for CASSRTRALNEKLFF.

This clonotype was seen more than once but under ten times. This chain connects TRBV2 to TRBJ2-3; TRBD1 aligns across 9 bases. Germline trimming cut 10 bases from V and 0 bases from J; bases unmatched to any gene: 2. The CDR3 is 13 amino acids. Germline loops: CDR1 SNHLY, CDR2 FYNNEI. CDR3 bases: TGTGCCATGACAGGGGGAAGCACAGATACGCAGTATTTT. This encodes CAMTGGSTDTQYF.

This rearrangement joins TRBV2 to TRBJ1-3; D is possibly TRBD1 (6 bases). The V gene's germline CDR1 is SNHLY and CDR2 FYNNEI. Trimming pared 6 bases from V and 0 bases from J, leaving 12 bases between. There are 15 residues in the CDR3. CDR3 DNA sequence: TGTGCCAGCAGGGAACAGGGCCTCTCTGGAAACACCATATATTTT. It is translated as CASREQGLSGNTIYF.

The gene calls are TRBV27 and TRBJ2-7; a possible D gene is TRBD2 (5 bases). Per the germline V gene, CDR1 is MNHEY and CDR2 is SMNVEV (reference sequence). V dropped 3 bases and J dropped 4 bases, with 13 bases sitting between them. The CDR3 sequence is 14 residues long. CDR3 bases: TGTGCCAGCAGTTTTTCCCGGACTCATTACGAGCAGTACTTC. Translation: CASSFSRTHYEQYF.

This clonotype was found a few times. This sequence joins TRBV7-6 and TRBJ2-3, with 9 bases identical to TRBD2. V trimming: 4 bases; J trimming: 3 bases; junction bases outside the gene matches: 8. This CDR3 spans 16 amino acids. Germline-derived CDR1 and CDR2 are SGHVS and FNYEAQ. For the CDR3, the DNA is TGTGCCAGCAGCTATAGTAGCGGGAGAAGGACAGATACGCAGTATTTT. Protein: CASSYSSGRRTDTQYF.

This clonotype was seen a few times. The rearrangement joins TRBV20-1 to TRBJ2-1, with TRBD2 matching over 9 bases. The CDR3 extends over 16 amino acids. V gave up 1 base and J gave up 6 bases; unmatched junction bases: 10. In germline, CDR1 is DFQATT, CDR2 SNEGSKA (reference sequence). Here the CDR3 reads CSARAVINSGSNEQFF. The CDR3 DNA sequence: TGCAGTGCTAGAGCGGTGATTAATAGCGGGAGCAATGAGCAGTTCTTC.

V usage is TRBV28 and J usage is TRBJ2-3, with a tentative D call TRBD2 (6 bases). Germline values: CDR1 MDHEN, CDR2 SYDVKM. The CDR3 runs 16 residues. The V gene lost 5 bases and the J gene lost 3 bases, with 18 bases spanning the gap. The CDR3 sequence is CASSQTSGPGTDTQYF. The CDR3 DNA sequence: TGTGCCAGCAGTCAGACGAGCGGGCCAGGGACAGATACGCAGTATTTT.

This chain links TRBV5-1 with TRBJ1-1; perhaps TRBD1 as D (5 bases). V lost 7 bases, J lost 7 bases, and 23 bases lay in between. The V gene's germline CDR1 is SGHRS and CDR2 YFSETQ. This CDR3 is 15 amino acids long. In DNA, the CDR3 is TGCGCCAGCGCCTCTCAACCGGGACGGATCCTTGAAGCTTTCTTT. It codes for CASASQPGRILEAFF.

V is TRBV12-3 or TRBV12-4 and J is TRBJ2-2; D may be TRBD1 (5 bases). The ends were cut back, 9 bases at V and 3 bases at J, with 8 bases in the middle. This CDR3 is built from 12 residues. Here the CDR3 DNA reads TGTGCCAGTATGACAGACACCGGGGAGCTGTTTTTT. Protein sequence: CASMTDTGELFF.

The sample holds many counts of this clonotype. V is TRBV12-3 or TRBV12-4 and J is TRBJ2-4; 9 bases are shared with TRBD2. V dropped 3 bases and J dropped 7; count of bases not matched to a gene: 7. The CDR3 consists of 15 residues. CDR3 sequence: CASSLAGGKGNIQYF. The CDR3, as DNA: TGTGCCAGCAGTTTGGCGGGGGGGAAGGGTAACATTCAGTACTTC.

At least ten counts were recorded for this clonotype. This rearrangement joins TRBV24-1 to TRBJ2-1; D gene unclear. Between the trimmed V and J ends, which lost 0 bases and 2 bases, there was a span of 4 bases. Germline loops: CDR1 KGHDR, CDR2 SFDVKD. The CDR3 has 14 amino acids. As DNA, the CDR3 is TGTGCCACCAGTGATTTGACTACCTACAATGAGCAGTTCTTC. Its translation: CATSDLTTYNEQFF.